This TCR beta chain was retrieved from a study of immune heterogeneity within non-small cell lung tumors. Multiplex PCR amplified the TCR beta CDR3 region. Its first round ran for 10 cycles with 32 V and 13 J primers. Each CDR3 protein is one row after TCRdb ran MiXCR on the multiplex PCR reads. The sample consists of under 7,000 distinct CDR3 sequences, 15% to 20% of them appearing once. Germline CDR1 is SEHNR and CDR2 is FQNEAQ (reference sequence). Trimming at V came to 10 bases and at J to 8 bases, leaving 7 bases not matched to a gene. The CDR3 spans 11 residues. Bulk tumor genomic DNA (600 ng per sample) served as template. Collection of several biopsies per primary tumor, spaced far apart, took place during surgery. The study cohort was described as untreated, and its members had newly diagnosed non-small cell lung cancer. They went on to have curative surgery. Remarks on this clonotype: Since a much larger clone is just one base distant, this may be a read error.

J is TRBJ1-2 and V is TRBV7-9; 7 positions agree with TRBD1. This TCR was recovered from a man in his forties or fifties with non-small cell lung cancer. The specimen was lung tumor tissue. CDR3 DNA sequence: TGTGCCAACAACAGGGGAGAAGGCTACACCTTC. This sequence encodes CANNRGEGYTF.